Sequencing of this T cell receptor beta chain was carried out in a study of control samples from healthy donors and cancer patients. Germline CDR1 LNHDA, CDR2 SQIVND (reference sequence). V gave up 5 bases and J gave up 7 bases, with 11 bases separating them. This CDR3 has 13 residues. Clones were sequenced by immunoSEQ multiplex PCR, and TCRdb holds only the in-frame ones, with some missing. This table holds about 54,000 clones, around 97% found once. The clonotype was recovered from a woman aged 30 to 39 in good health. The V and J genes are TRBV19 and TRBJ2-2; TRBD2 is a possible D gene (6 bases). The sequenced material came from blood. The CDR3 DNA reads TGTGCCAGTAGTTCTACGACTAGCGGGGAGCTGTTTTTT. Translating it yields CASSSTTSGELFF.